This T cell receptor (beta chain) was sequenced for a study of T cells after yellow fever vaccination. Whole-study results and caveats: It was the secondary response that reached its peak faster, day 5 versus 15, but it was weaker. Most primary-vaccination clones reappeared after the booster (about 96% CD4, around 88% CD8). Abundant clonotypes from the bulk population could get into FACS-sorted repertoires as contaminants.

The CDR3 spans 14 residues. V gave up 0 bases and J gave up 2 bases, with 8 bases separating them. Germline CDR1 reads SEHNR; CDR2 reads FQNEAQ (reference sequence). TCR cDNA, made by 5'RACE template switching, carried an added universal primer site and UMIs. Each CDR3 protein gets one entry after TCRdb re-called the 5' RACE reads with MiXCR. The sample has tens of thousands of distinct CDR3 sequences, 13% seen once. The sample here was CD8+ T cells not binding an NS4B(214-222) dextramer, sorted from PBMCs, taken roughly 20 days after the first yellow fever vaccination. This sequence joins TRBV7-9 and TRBJ2-7, with a tentative D call TRBD1 (6 bases). The sequence came from a man between 18 and 29 years old who received the YFV17D yellow fever vaccine. The DNA for the CDR3 is TGTGCCAGCAGCTTAGCGGACAGACCCTACGAGCAGTACGTC. It specifies CASSLADRPYEQYV.